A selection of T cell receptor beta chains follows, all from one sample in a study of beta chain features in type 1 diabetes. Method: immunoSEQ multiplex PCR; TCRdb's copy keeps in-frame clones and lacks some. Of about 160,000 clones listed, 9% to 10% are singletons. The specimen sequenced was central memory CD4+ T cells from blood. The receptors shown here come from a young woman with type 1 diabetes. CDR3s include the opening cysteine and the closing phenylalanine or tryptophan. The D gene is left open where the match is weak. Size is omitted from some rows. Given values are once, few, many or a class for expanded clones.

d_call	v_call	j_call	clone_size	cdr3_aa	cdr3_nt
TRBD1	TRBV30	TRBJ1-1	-	CAWKGQEYTEAFF	TGTGCCTGGAAGGGACAGGAGTACACTGAAGCTTTCTTT
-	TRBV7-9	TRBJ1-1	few	CASSPTLGGPNTEAFF	TGTGCCAGCAGCCCTACATTAGGGGGACCGAACACTGAAGCTTTCTTT
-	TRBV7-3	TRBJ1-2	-	CASSARPIGEALYGYTF	TGTGCCAGCAGCGCCAGACCCATAGGGGAAGCCCTCTATGGCTACACCTTC
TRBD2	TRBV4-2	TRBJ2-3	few	CASSQDHSSGGTDTQYF	TGTGCCAGCAGCCAAGACCATTCTAGCGGTGGCACAGATACGCAGTATTTT
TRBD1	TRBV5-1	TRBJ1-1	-	CASSDPGQGGNTEAFF	TGCGCCAGCAGCGACCCCGGACAGGGGGGGAACACTGAAGCTTTCTTT
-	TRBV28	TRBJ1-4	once	CASSSSSGGNEKLFF	TGTGCCAGCAGTTCCTCGAGCGGGGGAAATGAAAAACTGTTTTTT
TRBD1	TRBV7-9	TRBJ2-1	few	CASSLATGDEQFF	TGTGCCAGCAGCTTAGCAACAGGGGATGAGCAGTTCTTC
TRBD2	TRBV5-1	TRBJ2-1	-	CASSPTGTSGINEQFF	TGCGCCAGCAGCCCGACCGGGACTAGCGGGATTAATGAGCAGTTCTTC
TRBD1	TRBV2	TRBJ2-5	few	CASSGGTVSGETQYF	TGTGCCAGCAGTGGGGGGACAGTTTCAGGGGAGACCCAGTACTTC
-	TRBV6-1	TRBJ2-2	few	CAGTQGWGTGELFF	TGTGCCGGTACACAGGGTTGGGGCACCGGGGAGCTGTTTTTT
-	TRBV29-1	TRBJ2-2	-	CSGGEGQNTGELFF	TGCAGCGGGGGCGAGGGACAGAACACCGGGGAGCTGTTTTTT
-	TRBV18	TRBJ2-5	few	CASSPGQETQYF	TGTGCCAGCTCACCCGGGCAAGAGACCCAGTACTTC
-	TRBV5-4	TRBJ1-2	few	CASSGAMVGAVYGYTF	TGTGCCAGCAGCGGAGCTATGGTAGGGGCTGTCTATGGCTACACCTTC
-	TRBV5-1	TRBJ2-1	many	CASSLALVTEQFF	TGCGCCAGCAGCTTGGCCCTAGTCACTGAGCAGTTCTTC
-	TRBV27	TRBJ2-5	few	CASSLQGWSQETQYF	TGTGCCAGCAGTTTACAGGGGTGGTCGCAAGAGACCCAGTACTTC
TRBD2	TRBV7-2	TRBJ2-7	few	CASSSRTSRGYEQYF	TGTGCCAGCAGCTCTCGGACTAGCAGGGGTTACGAGCAGTACTTC
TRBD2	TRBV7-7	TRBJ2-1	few	CASSLVLAGGPGNEQFF	TGTGCTAGCAGCTTAGTGCTAGCGGGAGGTCCGGGCAATGAGCAGTTCTTC
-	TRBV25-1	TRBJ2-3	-	CASTQHNRVETQYF	TGTGCCAGCACCCAACACAACAGGGTTGAGACGCAGTATTTT
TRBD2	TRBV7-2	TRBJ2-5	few	CASSFSGSKGETQYF	TGTGCCAGCAGCTTTAGCGGGTCCAAGGGGGAGACCCAGTACTTC
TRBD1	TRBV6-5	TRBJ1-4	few	CASSYSGQGEKLFF	TGTGCCAGCAGTTACTCGGGACAGGGGGAAAAACTGTTTTTT
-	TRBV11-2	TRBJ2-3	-	CASSLGGSGDTQYF	TGTGCCAGCAGCTTAGGGGGTAGCGGAGATACGCAGTATTTT
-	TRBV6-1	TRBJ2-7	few	CASSVPILAYEQYF	TGTGCCAGCAGTGTGCCGATTTTAGCCTACGAGCAGTACTTC
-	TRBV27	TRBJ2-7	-	CATRRGGPYEQYF	TGTGCCACCCGGAGGGGTGGGCCCTACGAGCAGTACTTC
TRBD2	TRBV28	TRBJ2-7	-	CASSAQLAGGPSYEQYF	TGTGCCAGCAGCGCGCAACTAGCGGGAGGGCCGAGCTACGAGCAGTACTTC
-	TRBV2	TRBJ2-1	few	CASRGYNEQFF	TGTGCCAGCCGGGGGTACAATGAGCAGTTCTTC
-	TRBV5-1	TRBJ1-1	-	CASSLEEGGSTEAFF	TGCGCCAGCAGCTTGGAAGAGGGGGGGAGCACTGAAGCTTTCTTT
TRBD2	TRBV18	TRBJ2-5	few	CASSPRSGNGETQYF	TGTGCCAGCTCACCACGCAGCGGGAATGGGGAGACCCAGTACTTC